A single sample gave rise to the 18 T cell receptor beta chains below, sequenced in a study of cytomegalovirus exposure and HLA in healthy donors. The PCR contained 60 Vbeta and 13 Jbeta primers. Sequenced by immunoSEQ multiplex PCR; TCRdb stores in-frame clones only, minus some. Among about 95,000 clones listed, just under 80% were seen once. Sequencing was carried out using PBMCs. The receptors originated from a woman between 35 and 50 years old in good health and CMV-seropositive.

V and J are TRBV5-8 and TRBJ2-5, with 12 bases that match TRBD1. Germline CDR1 is SGHTS and CDR2 is YDEGEE. Trimming took 5 bases from V and 4 from J; bases not matched to a gene: 6. The CDR3 runs 15 residues. The CDR3 bases are TGTGCCAGCAGTCCGGGACAGGGGGCGCGAGAGACCCAGTACTTC. This gives the protein CASSPGQGARETQYF. The complete variable domain, with remaining parts taken from reference TRBV5-8 and TRBJ2-5, reads EAGVTQSPTHLIKTRGQQATLRCSPISGHTSVYWYQQALGLGLQFLLWYDEGEERNRGNFPPRFSGRQFPNYSSELNVNALELEDSALYLCASSPGQGARETQYFGPGTRLLVL.

This chain links TRBV6-5 with TRBJ1-4, with 11 bases lining up with TRBD1. CDR1 and CDR2 from the germline V gene are MNHEY and SVGAGI. V lost 6 bases to trimming and J lost 7 bases; unmatched junction nucleotides: 7. There are 15 residues in the CDR3. In DNA form, the CDR3 reads TGTGCCAGCAGCCAAAGGACAGGGGGCCCTGAAAAACTGTTTTTT. Encoded protein: CASSQRTGGPEKLFF.

The J gene is TRBJ2-1, the V gene TRBV29-1, with TRBD2 matching over 7 bases. J lost 4 bases, V lost 4 bases, and 4 bases had no gene match. The CDR3 loop spans 13 amino acids. Germline CDR1 and CDR2: SQVTM and ANQGSEA. The CDR3 coding sequence is TGCAGCGTTGTCCGCGGGAGTTACAATGAGCAGTTCTTC. It encodes CSVVRGSYNEQFF.

As to this clone: At one end, the junction sequence differs from germline, possibly due to a read error. The V gene is TRBV7-9, the J gene TRBJ1-2, with D maybe TRBD1 (6 bases). The CDR3 totals 14 residues. From germline, CDR1 is SEHNR and CDR2 FQNEAQ (reference sequence). In nucleotides, the CDR3 is TGTTCCAGCAGCGCCATCCAACAGGGCGGAGGCTACACCTTC. It specifies CSSSAIQQGGGYTF.

The rearrangement links TRBV6-1 to TRBJ2-3; D uncertain. Germline V CDR1 and CDR2: MNHNS, SASEGT. Trimming removed 2 bases from V and 0 bases from J, with 6 bases in between. This CDR3 region has 14 residues. In nucleotides, the CDR3 is TGTGCCAGCAGTGAACTCACAAGCACAGATACGCAGTATTTT. Its protein product is CASSELTSTDTQYF.

The rearrangement uses TRBV5-1 and TRBJ1-3, with no clear D. The CDR3 spans 15 residues. V shed 4 bases and J shed 0 bases, with 11 bases lying between them. In germline, CDR1 is SGHRS, CDR2 YFSETQ. The CDR3 sequence: CASSPLGDSGNTIYF. In DNA, the CDR3 is TGCGCCAGCAGCCCCTTGGGAGACTCTGGAAACACCATATATTTT.

The genes are TRBV28 and TRBJ2-2; D is possibly TRBD1 (6 bases). The CDR3 covers 15 residues. Germline values: CDR1 MDHEN, CDR2 SYDVKM. Trimming cost V 2 bases and J 1 base, with 8 bases left between them. In nucleotides, the CDR3 is TGTGCCAGCAGTTTACCACAGGGGAACACCGGGGAGCTGTTTTTT. Amino acids: CASSLPQGNTGELFF.

The chain carries TRBV4-1 and TRBJ2-1; 13 bases fit TRBD2. Germline loops: CDR1 MGHRA, CDR2 YSYEKL. J gave up 8 bases and V 4 bases, and 2 bases lay outside the gene matches. CDR3 size: 14 residues. The DNA of the CDR3 is TGCGCCAGCAGCCGGACTAGCGGGAGAGATGAGCAGTTCTTC. Protein sequence: CASSRTSGRDEQFF.

The chain uses TRBV28 and TRBJ2-3; 11 positions agree with TRBD1. The V gene's germline CDR1 is MDHEN and CDR2 SYDVKM. The CDR3 sequence is 15 residues long. With V trimmed by 5 bases and J by 4 bases, 5 bases remained unmatched. The CDR3 spells CASSRRGQGADTQYF. The CDR3 nucleotides are TGTGCCAGCAGTAGGCGGGGACAGGGGGCAGATACGCAGTATTTT.

The chain links TRBV6-6 to TRBJ1-2; no clear D. This CDR3 contains 11 residues. Germline V gene data show CDR1 as MNHNY and CDR2 as SVGAGI (reference sequence). V was trimmed by 7 bases and J by 7 bases, leaving 10 bases between them. CDR3 DNA: TGTGCCAGCAAACTAAGTCGTGGCTACACCTTC. This codes for CASKLSRGYTF.

The chain employs TRBV9 and TRBJ1-2, with D perhaps matching TRBD1 (6 bases). From germline, CDR1 is SGDLS and CDR2 YYNGEE. V lost 4 bases and J 6 bases, leaving 19 bases between the germline ends. The CDR3 loop spans 15 amino acids. The CDR3 region has the DNA TGTGCCAGCAGCCCCATACAGGGCCTAGGAGATGGCTACACCTTC. Translated: CASSPIQGLGDGYTF.

V usage is TRBV28 and J usage is TRBJ2-2, with D perhaps TRBD1 (6 bases). V shed 3 bases and J shed 6 bases, with 8 bases lying between them. The CDR3 is 13 residues long. The germline CDR1 and CDR2 sequences are MDHEN and SYDVKM. The CDR3 sequence: CASSFRGPGELFF. In DNA form, the CDR3 reads TGTGCCAGCAGTTTCAGGGGCCCCGGGGAGCTGTTTTTT.

The gene calls are TRBV19 and TRBJ2-1; 8 bases are shared with TRBD2. There are 19 residues in the CDR3. The trim removed 6 bases at V and 0 bases at J, leaving 16 bases unmatched. Germline CDR1 is LNHDA and CDR2 is SQIVND (reference sequence). CDR3 protein: CASSPRGGGVSFSYNEQFF. The CDR3 bases are TGTGCCAGTAGCCCTCGGGGGGGCGGAGTTTCTTTCTCCTACAATGAGCAGTTCTTC.

This clone was observed a few times. The chain couples TRBV19 to TRBJ2-5, with 11 bases identical to TRBD2. From germline, CDR1 is LNHDA and CDR2 SQIVND (reference sequence). The CDR3 has 15 residues. The V segment lost 3 bases and the J segment 3 bases; nucleotides outside the gene matches: 3. In DNA, the CDR3 is TGTGCCAGTAGTATCAGGGGACTAGCGGAAGAGACCCAGTACTTC. This gives the protein CASSIRGLAEETQYF.

This clone came up once. The V and J genes are TRBV19 and TRBJ2-3, with TRBD2 as a possible D gene (6 bases). The germline CDR1 and CDR2 sequences are LNHDA and SQIVND (reference sequence). The CDR3 runs 16 residues. V was cut by 3 bases and J by 2 bases, with 15 bases left in between. CDR3 residues: CASSMYGSYSTDTQYF. The CDR3 nucleotides are TGTGCCAGTAGTATGTACGGGAGCTACTCCACAGATACGCAGTATTTT.

The genes are TRBV2 and TRBJ2-5, with 7 positions matching TRBD1. Germline values: CDR1 SNHLY, CDR2 FYNNEI. The length of the CDR3 is 16 residues. Losses at the gene ends were 6 bases for V and 5 bases for J; bases not matched to a gene: 15. CDR3 in amino acids: CASRRGRLSRGETQYF. The CDR3 DNA sequence: TGTGCCAGCAGGAGGGGGCGTCTCTCGAGGGGGGAGACCCAGTACTTC.

The J gene is TRBJ1-2, the V gene TRBV29-1; TRBD1 aligns across 11 bases. This CDR3 region has 13 residues. Trimming removed 7 bases from V and 4 bases from J; junction bases left unmatched: 5. CDR1 and CDR2 (germline): SQVTM, ANQGSEA. The CDR3 DNA is TGCAGCGCCGCGGGACAGGGGGTCTATGGCTACACCTTC. Protein product: CSAAGQGVYGYTF.

The rearrangement uses TRBV7-8 and TRBJ2-6, with TRBD1 as a possible D gene (5 bases). Germline CDR1 reads SGHVS; CDR2 reads FQNEAQ. The CDR3 sequence is 14 residues long. V was cut by 11 bases and J by 0 bases, with 11 bases left in between. The CDR3 nucleotides read TGTGCCGGGGCCGCTGACTCTGGGGCCAACGTCCTGACTTTC. This encodes CAGAADSGANVLTF.